Listed here are 16 T cell receptor beta chains from one sample, sequenced in a study of shared clonotypes between healthy human individuals. Clones were sequenced by immunoSEQ multiplex PCR, and TCRdb holds only the in-frame ones, with some missing. The table includes 2 million to 3 million clones, over 85% detected once. The sequenced sample consisted of naive CD4+ T cells sorted from blood. Subset noted: CD45RA+ positively selected. The source of these receptors is a young man in good health.

The V gene is TRBV6-1, the J gene TRBJ1-2; D uncertain. Germline loops: CDR1 MNHNS, CDR2 SASEGT. This CDR3 region has 13 residues. The V end lost 6 bases, the J end lost 7 bases, and 15 bases lay between the germline ends. CDR3 residues: CASSVRREAGYTF. The CDR3 coding sequence is TGTGCCAGCAGCGTAAGGAGGGAAGCTGGCTACACCTTC.

J is TRBJ2-1 and V is TRBV7-8; possibly TRBD2 for D (7 bases). The germline V gene encodes CDR1 SGHVS and CDR2 FQNEAQ. The CDR3 is 16 residues long. The V gene lost 1 base and the J gene lost 7 bases, with 17 bases spanning the gap. The CDR3 spells CASSLVWGGLWNEQFF. CDR3 sequence (DNA): TGTGCCAGCAGCTTAGTGTGGGGGGGCCTCTGGAATGAGCAGTTCTTC.

The genes are TRBV2 and TRBJ1-5; 8 bases match TRBD1. The CDR3 covers 15 residues. Trimming at V came to 4 bases and at J to 1 base, leaving 3 bases not matched to a gene. The germline V gene encodes CDR1 SNHLY and CDR2 FYNNEI. The CDR3 nucleotides are TGTGCCAGCAGTGTTCGGACAGGGAGCAATCAGCCCCAGCATTTT. Translating it yields CASSVRTGSNQPQHF.

The rearrangement uses TRBV11-2 and TRBJ1-1; 10 positions agree with TRBD1. Germline V gives CDR1 SGHAT, CDR2 FQNNGV. V gave up 3 bases and J gave up 1 base; unmatched junction bases: 5. The CDR3 is 16 amino acids. The CDR3, as DNA: TGTGCCAGCAGCTTGACAGGGGGCAAGAAGAACACTGAAGCTTTCTTT. As protein: CASSLTGGKKNTEAFF.

The V call is TRBV30, the J call TRBJ2-7; D possibly matches TRBD1 or TRBD2 (5 bases each). V was trimmed by 1 base and J by 11 bases, leaving 18 bases between them. The length of the CDR3 is 13 residues. Germline V gene sequence: CDR1 GTSNPN, CDR2 SVGIG (reference sequence). CDR3 sequence: CAWSAQQTAGKYF. The CDR3 DNA reads TGTGCCTGGAGTGCCCAACAGACAGCCGGGAAGTACTTC.

V gene TRBV10-3 combines with J gene TRBJ2-2; D ambiguous. The CDR3 sequence is 16 residues long. Germline V gene sequence: CDR1 ENHRY, CDR2 SYGVKD. Trimming shortened V by 4 bases and J by 4 bases, and 16 bases separated the two germline ends. DNA for the CDR3: TGTGCCATCAGTGCCAGTGGCCTTCAGGCCACCGGGGAGCTGTTTTTT. It specifies CAISASGLQATGELFF.

V gene TRBV15 combines with J gene TRBJ2-1, with 10 bases lining up with TRBD2. Germline-derived CDR1 and CDR2 are LNHNV and YYDKDF (reference sequence). With V trimmed by 0 bases and J by 5 bases, 1 base remained unmatched. The CDR3 is made up of 15 amino acids. CDR3 residues: CATSREGLADNEQFF. Written as DNA, the CDR3 is TGTGCCACCAGCAGAGAAGGACTAGCGGACAATGAGCAGTTCTTC.

This clone has only one observation. This chain joins TRBV7-8 and TRBJ2-6; 9 nucleotides agree with TRBD1. This CDR3 region has 18 residues. V trimming: 5 bases; J trimming: 2 bases; junction bases outside the gene matches: 10. The germline CDR1 and CDR2 sequences are SGHVS and FQNEAQ. CDR3: CASSLQTGGFPGANVLTF. CDR3 in DNA: TGTGCCAGCAGCCTCCAGACAGGGGGTTTCCCTGGGGCCAACGTCCTGACTTTC.

The chain employs TRBV10-1 and TRBJ2-5; 9 bases agree with TRBD2. The CDR3 contains 13 residues. Trimming cost V 8 bases and J 2 bases; bases outside gene matches: 3. The germline V gene encodes CDR1 WNHNN and CDR2 SYGVQD (reference sequence). CDR3 in amino acids: CASSSGAQETQYF. The CDR3 DNA reads as TGCGCCAGCTCTAGCGGGGCACAAGAGACCCAGTACTTC.

The genes are TRBV5-1 and TRBJ1-1; no definite D call. The germline V and J ends were trimmed by 0 bases and 4 bases, with 10 bases remaining between them. The CDR3 runs to 14 residues. Germline V gene data show CDR1 as SGHRS and CDR2 as YFSETQ. The CDR3 sequence is CASSLDNRATEAFF. The CDR3 bases are TGCGCCAGCAGCTTGGATAATAGGGCCACTGAAGCTTTCTTT.

The count of this clone is one. The genes are TRBV6-5 and TRBJ1-1; TRBD1 might be the D (6 bases). Germline V lookup: CDR1 MNHEY, CDR2 SVGAGI. V was trimmed by 8 bases and J by 5 bases, leaving 15 bases between them. This CDR3 has 13 amino acids. The CDR3 region is CASRPRGGTEAFF. The CDR3 DNA is TGTGCCAGCCGGCCGAGGGGGGGGACTGAAGCTTTCTTT.

The gene calls are TRBV5-8 and TRBJ1-1; 12 bases map to TRBD1. Germline assignment: CDR1 SGHTS and CDR2 YDEGEE. With V trimmed by 2 bases and J by 4 bases, 9 bases remained unmatched. The length of the CDR3 is 17 residues. The CDR3 region has the DNA TGTGCCAGCAGCTTTGCCACCGGGACAGGGGGCTTCACTGAAGCTTTCTTT. Encoded protein: CASSFATGTGGFTEAFF.

This chain links TRBV5-4 with TRBJ1-3; 7 nucleotides line up with TRBD1. In germline, CDR1 is SGHNT, CDR2 YYREEE (reference sequence). This CDR3 comprises 16 residues. The trim removed 0 bases at V and 1 base at J, leaving 4 bases unmatched. This chain's CDR3 is CASSLDRGRSGNTIYF. The DNA of the CDR3 is TGTGCCAGCAGCTTGGATAGGGGGCGGTCTGGAAACACCATATATTTT.

The gene calls are TRBV30 and TRBJ2-7; D not resolved. Germline V CDR1 and CDR2: GTSNPN, SVGIG (reference sequence). V was clipped by 4 bases and J by 8 bases, with 15 bases between them. CDR3 length: 12 residues. Here the CDR3 reads CAWTGSTPQQYF. The CDR3 DNA is TGTGCCTGGACAGGTAGTACCCCCCAGCAGTACTTC.

This clone was recorded only once. The CDR3 DNA is TGCGCCAGCAGACCGCGAGGACAGGCTGGGTACGAGCAGTACTTC. This codes for CASRPRGQAGYEQYF. The gene calls are TRBV5-1 and TRBJ2-7, with 7 bases matching TRBD1. Germline V CDR1 and CDR2: SGHRS, YFSETQ. After removal of 5 bases from V and 4 bases from J, the junction contained 12 bases not matched to a gene. CDR3 length: 15 amino acids.

The V gene is TRBV9, the J gene TRBJ2-5; either TRBD1 or TRBD2 may fit D (5 bases each). The CDR3 extends over 15 amino acids. Germline CDR1 reads SGDLS; CDR2 reads YYNGEE. V lost 0 bases and J 5 bases, leaving 14 bases between the germline ends. The CDR3: CASSVAWGKMETQYF. DNA for the CDR3: TGTGCCAGCAGCGTAGCGTGGGGGAAGATGGAGACCCAGTACTTC.